The 14 T cell receptor beta chains reported below all come from one sample, sequenced in a study of blood T cells in healthy people across ages. Together with a sample-barcoded 5' primer, a J-beta primer mix was included in a second PCR lasting roughly 6 to 12 cycles. One entry per CDR3 protein results from TCRdb running MiXCR on the 5' RACE reads. Among approximately 780,000 distinct CDR3 sequences listed, about a quarter were seen once. These same records also appear under a second study, on T cells of mothers and their children.

The sample was blood. The source of these receptors is a boy younger than 18 in good health.

This rearrangement joins TRBV12-3 or TRBV12-4 to TRBJ2-7; 7 positions match TRBD1. The CDR3 is 13 residues long. Trimming cost V 4 bases and J 3 bases; bases outside gene matches: 3. CDR3 loop: CASSSGTDYEQYF. DNA of the CDR3: TGTGCCAGCAGTTCCGGGACAGACTACGAGCAGTACTTC.

This clonotype was counted between two and nine times. The chain uses TRBV28 and TRBJ2-7; D call uncertain. The CDR3 extends over 12 amino acids. Per germline, CDR1 MDHEN and CDR2 SYDVKM. Deletions cut 5 bases from V and 5 bases from J, with 10 bases between. The CDR3 here is CASSVRRDEQYF. CDR3 DNA sequence: TGTGCCAGCAGTGTGCGTCGGGACGAGCAGTACTTC.

The rearrangement uses TRBV10-3 and TRBJ2-5; the D call may be TRBD1 or TRBD2 (5 bases each). CDR1 ENHRY and CDR2 SYGVKD come from the germline V gene. This CDR3 comprises 11 residues. V lost 8 bases and J 5 bases, leaving 9 bases between the germline ends. The CDR3 reads CAIQWGETQYF. CDR3 nucleotide sequence: TGTGCCATCCAGTGGGGGGAGACCCAGTACTTC.

This clonotype was detected ten times or more. Relative to the germline gene, one junction end is altered; a read error may explain this. The chain is built from TRBV7-7 and TRBJ2-5; 8 nucleotides align to TRBD2. Germline V gives CDR1 SSHAT, CDR2 FNYEAQ (reference sequence). This CDR3 has 16 amino acids. Here the CDR3 reads CASSLTVGGEMETQYF. The CDR3 nucleotides are TGTGCTAGCAGCTTGACTGTCGGGGGGGAAATGGAGACCCAGTACTTC.

This clonotype was observed a handful of times. This chain links TRBV6-6 with TRBJ1-4; D not certain. V was pared by 6 bases and J by 8 bases, with 10 bases between. The length of the CDR3 is 12 residues. From germline, CDR1 is MNHNY and CDR2 SVGAGI (reference sequence). CDR3 loop: CASSSRVEKLFF. CDR3 coding DNA: TGTGCCAGCAGCAGCCGGGTGGAAAAACTGTTTTTT.

The J gene is TRBJ2-5, the V gene TRBV7-9; D not certain. The ends were cut back, 1 base at V and 5 bases at J, with 11 bases in the middle. CDR3 length: 14 amino acids. CDR1 and CDR2 (germline): SEHNR, FQNEAQ (reference sequence). The CDR3 nucleotides are TGTGCCAGCAGCTTAGTAACGTTTGGGGAGACCCAGTACTTC. Amino acids: CASSLVTFGETQYF.

This chain joins TRBV6-5 and TRBJ2-7; 8 bases line up with TRBD2. CDR3 size: 14 residues. V shed 8 bases, J shed 3 bases, and the junction held 9 bases outside the gene matches. CDR1 and CDR2 (germline): MNHEY, SVGAGI. Here the CDR3 DNA reads TGTGCCAGCCCCCCGGGGGGGCCCCTCTACGAGCAGTACTTC. Protein product: CASPPGGPLYEQYF.

This clonotype appeared a single time. This chain connects TRBV6-7 to TRBJ1-4; D not resolved. TRBV6-7 belongs to the ORF category, with a function that is uncertain. CDR3 size: 12 residues. The CDR3 region is CAAVWCKEKLFF. CDR3 DNA: TGTGCAGCAGTTTGGTGCAAGGAAAAACTGTTTTTT.

This clonotype was seen only a few times. The V call is TRBV6-6, the J call TRBJ2-5, with unresolved D. Trimming pared 9 bases from V and 0 bases from J, leaving 11 bases between. CDR1 and CDR2 from the germline V gene are MNHNY and SVGAGI (reference sequence). The length of the CDR3 is 13 residues. The CDR3 sequence: CASTRQDQETQYF. DNA of the CDR3: TGTGCCAGTACTCGTCAGGACCAAGAGACCCAGTACTTC.

This clonotype was found a few times. The chain uses TRBV5-1 and TRBJ2-3, with 9 positions matching TRBD2. V lost 3 bases to trimming and J lost 4 bases; unmatched junction nucleotides: 6. The germline V gene encodes CDR1 SGHRS and CDR2 YFSETQ. The CDR3 runs 15 residues. CDR3 sequence: CASSSGTSSADTQYF. In nucleotides, the CDR3 is TGCGCCAGCAGCTCCGGGACTAGCAGCGCAGATACGCAGTATTTT.

V is TRBV5-6 and J is TRBJ2-7; D could derive from TRBD1 or TRBD2 (6 bases each). V was pared by 1 base and J by 6 bases, with 26 bases between. CDR1 SGHDT and CDR2 YYEEEE come from the germline V gene. The CDR3 consists of 18 residues. This CDR3 is CASSLYVGGVRGFGEQYF. In nucleotides, the CDR3 is TGTGCCAGCAGCTTGTATGTTGGAGGGGTCAGGGGATTTGGCGAGCAGTACTTC.

The chain carries TRBV28 and TRBJ1-1; maybe TRBD1 (5 bases). The V and J ends lost 5 bases and 0 bases respectively, with 10 bases between them. Germline CDR1 MDHEN, CDR2 SYDVKM. The CDR3 contains 14 residues. The CDR3: CASSRDGLNTEAFF. The CDR3 coding sequence is TGTGCCAGCAGTCGGGACGGTTTGAACACTGAAGCTTTCTTT.

The V and J genes are TRBV5-1 and TRBJ2-7; tentatively, D is TRBD1 (6 bases). Trimming pared 2 bases from V and 0 bases from J, leaving 15 bases between. Germline V CDR1 and CDR2: SGHRS, YFSETQ. The CDR3 is made up of 16 amino acids. For the CDR3, the DNA is TGCGCCAGCAGCTTAGGGGACATCCAAAGCTCCTACGAGCAGTACTTC. Its protein product is CASSLGDIQSSYEQYF.

V is TRBV12-5 and J is TRBJ2-1; TRBD2 aligns across 13 bases. The CDR3 length is 18 residues. CDR1 is LGHNT, CDR2 FRNRAP, per germline. Unmatched junction bases numbered 7, after V lost 5 bases and J lost 0 bases. CDR3 nucleotide sequence: TGTGCTAGTGGTAAGACTAGCGGGGGGATGAGCTCCTACAATGAGCAGTTCTTC. The encoded protein is CASGKTSGGMSSYNEQFF.